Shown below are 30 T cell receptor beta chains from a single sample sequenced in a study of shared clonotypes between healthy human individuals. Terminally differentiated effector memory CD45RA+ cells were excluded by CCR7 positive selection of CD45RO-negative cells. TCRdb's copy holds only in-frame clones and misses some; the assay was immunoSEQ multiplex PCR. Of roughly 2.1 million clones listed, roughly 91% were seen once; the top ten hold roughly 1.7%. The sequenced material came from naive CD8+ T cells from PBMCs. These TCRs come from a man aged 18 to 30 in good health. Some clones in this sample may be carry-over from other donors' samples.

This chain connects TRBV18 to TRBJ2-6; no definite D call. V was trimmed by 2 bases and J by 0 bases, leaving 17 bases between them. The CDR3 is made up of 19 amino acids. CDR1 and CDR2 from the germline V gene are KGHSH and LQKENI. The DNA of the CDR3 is TGTGCCAGCTCACCAGAGGAGAGGCCGGCAGACTCTGGGGCCAACGTCCTGACTTTC. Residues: CASSPEERPADSGANVLTF.

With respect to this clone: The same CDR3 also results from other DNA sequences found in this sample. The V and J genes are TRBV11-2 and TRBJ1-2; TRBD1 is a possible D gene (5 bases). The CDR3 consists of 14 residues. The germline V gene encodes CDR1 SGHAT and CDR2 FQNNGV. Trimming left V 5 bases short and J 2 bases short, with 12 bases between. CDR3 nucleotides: TGTGCCAGCAGCCCTGGACAAGCCAACTATGGCTACACCTTC. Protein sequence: CASSPGQANYGYTF.

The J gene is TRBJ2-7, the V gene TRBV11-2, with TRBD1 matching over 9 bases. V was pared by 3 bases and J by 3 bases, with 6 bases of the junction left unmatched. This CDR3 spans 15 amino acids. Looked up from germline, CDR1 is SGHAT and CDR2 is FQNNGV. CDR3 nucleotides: TGTGCCAGCAGCTTTTCCGGGACAGGGTTCTACGAGCAGTACTTC. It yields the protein CASSFSGTGFYEQYF.

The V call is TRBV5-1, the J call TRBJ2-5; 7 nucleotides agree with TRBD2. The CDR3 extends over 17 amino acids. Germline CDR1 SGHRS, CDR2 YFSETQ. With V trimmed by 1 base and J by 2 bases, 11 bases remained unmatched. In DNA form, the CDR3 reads TGCGCCAGCAGCTTGTGGTGGCGGGCTAGCGGACAAGAGACCCAGTACTTC. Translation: CASSLWWRASGQETQYF.

CDR3 amino acids: CAWSDPGSAYNSPLHF. The CDR3 nucleotides read TGTGCCTGGAGTGACCCGGGCTCTGCCTATAATTCACCCCTCCACTTT. The chain employs TRBV30 and TRBJ1-6; D uncertain. The CDR3 runs to 16 residues. The germline V gene encodes CDR1 GTSNPN and CDR2 SVGIG (reference sequence). The V end lost 1 base, the J end lost 2 bases, and 12 bases lay between the germline ends.

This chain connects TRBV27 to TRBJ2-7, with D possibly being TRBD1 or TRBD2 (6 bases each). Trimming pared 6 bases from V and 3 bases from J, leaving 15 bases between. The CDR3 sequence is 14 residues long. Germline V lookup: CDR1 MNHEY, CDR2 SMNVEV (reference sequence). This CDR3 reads CASRIVGGSYEQYF. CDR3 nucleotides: TGTGCCAGCAGAATTGTGGGGGGCAGCTACGAGCAGTACTTC.

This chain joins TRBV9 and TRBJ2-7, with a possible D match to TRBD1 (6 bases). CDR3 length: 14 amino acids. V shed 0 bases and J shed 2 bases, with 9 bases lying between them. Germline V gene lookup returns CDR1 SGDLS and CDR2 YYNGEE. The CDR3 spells CASSVGTDTYEQYF. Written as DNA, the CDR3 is TGTGCCAGCAGCGTAGGGACAGACACCTACGAGCAGTACTTC.

The CDR3 here is CASSFGGHEQFF. CDR3 sequence (DNA): TGTGCCAGCAGCTTCGGGGGACATGAGCAGTTCTTC. The V call is TRBV7-6, the J call TRBJ2-1; D may be TRBD2 (6 bases). The length of the CDR3 is 12 residues. The germline V and J ends were trimmed by 3 bases and 8 bases, with 8 bases remaining between them. From germline, CDR1 is SGHVS and CDR2 FNYEAQ.

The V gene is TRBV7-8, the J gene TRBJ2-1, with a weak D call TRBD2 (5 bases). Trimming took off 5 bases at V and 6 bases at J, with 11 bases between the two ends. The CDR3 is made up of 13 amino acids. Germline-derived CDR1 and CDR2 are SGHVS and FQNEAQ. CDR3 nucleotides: TGTGCCAGCAGCACTAGGAGCGGCAATGAGCAGTTCTTC. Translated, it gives CASSTRSGNEQFF.

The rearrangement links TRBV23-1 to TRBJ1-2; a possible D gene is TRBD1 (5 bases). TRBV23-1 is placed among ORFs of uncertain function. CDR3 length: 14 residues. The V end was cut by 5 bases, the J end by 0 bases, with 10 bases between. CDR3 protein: CASSKTASNYGYTF. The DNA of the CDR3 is TGCGCCAGCAGTAAGACAGCTTCTAACTATGGCTACACCTTC.

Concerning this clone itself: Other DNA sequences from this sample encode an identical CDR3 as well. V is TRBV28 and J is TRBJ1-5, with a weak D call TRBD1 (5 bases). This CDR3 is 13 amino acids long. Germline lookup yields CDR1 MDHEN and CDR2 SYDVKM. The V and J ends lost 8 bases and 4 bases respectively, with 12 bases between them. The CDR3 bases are TGTGCCAGCCGAGGGACGGGGAATCAGCCCCAGCATTTT. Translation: CASRGTGNQPQHF.

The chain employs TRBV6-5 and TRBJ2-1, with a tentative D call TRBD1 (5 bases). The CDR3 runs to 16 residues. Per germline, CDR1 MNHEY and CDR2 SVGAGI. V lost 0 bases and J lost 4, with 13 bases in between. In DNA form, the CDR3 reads TGTGCCAGCAGTTACTCCCGGACACTCAATTACAATGAGCAGTTCTTC. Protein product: CASSYSRTLNYNEQFF.

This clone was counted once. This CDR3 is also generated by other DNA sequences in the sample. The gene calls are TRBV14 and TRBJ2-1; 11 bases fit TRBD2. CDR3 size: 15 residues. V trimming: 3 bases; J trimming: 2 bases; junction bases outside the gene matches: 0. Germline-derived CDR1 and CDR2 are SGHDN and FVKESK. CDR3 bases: TGTGCCAGCAGCCAGGGACTAGCGGCCTACAATGAGCAGTTCTTC. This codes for CASSQGLAAYNEQFF.

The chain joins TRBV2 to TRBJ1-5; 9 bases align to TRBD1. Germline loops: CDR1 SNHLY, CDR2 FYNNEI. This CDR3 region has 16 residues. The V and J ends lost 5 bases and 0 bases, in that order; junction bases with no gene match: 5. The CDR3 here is CASSSGQGISNQPQHF. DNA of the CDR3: TGTGCCAGCAGTTCAGGACAGGGGATTAGCAATCAGCCCCAGCATTTT.

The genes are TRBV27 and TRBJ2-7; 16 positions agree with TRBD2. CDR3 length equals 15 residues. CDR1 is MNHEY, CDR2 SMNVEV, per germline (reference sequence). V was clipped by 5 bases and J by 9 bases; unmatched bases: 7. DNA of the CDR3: TGTGCCAGCAGTCGAGGGACTAGCGGGAGGGCCGGGCAGTACTTC. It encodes CASSRGTSGRAGQYF.

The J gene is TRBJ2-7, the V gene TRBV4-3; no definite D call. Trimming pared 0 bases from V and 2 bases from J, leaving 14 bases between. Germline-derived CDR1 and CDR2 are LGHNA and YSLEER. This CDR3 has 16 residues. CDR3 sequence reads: CASSQDWRAITYEQYF. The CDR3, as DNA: TGCGCCAGCAGCCAAGATTGGAGAGCCATAACCTACGAGCAGTACTTC.

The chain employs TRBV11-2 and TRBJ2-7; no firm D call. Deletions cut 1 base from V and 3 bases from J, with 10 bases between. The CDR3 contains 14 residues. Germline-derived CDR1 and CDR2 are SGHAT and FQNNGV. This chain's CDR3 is CASSLAGPYYEQYF. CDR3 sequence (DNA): TGTGCCAGCAGCTTAGCTGGTCCCTACTACGAGCAGTACTTC.

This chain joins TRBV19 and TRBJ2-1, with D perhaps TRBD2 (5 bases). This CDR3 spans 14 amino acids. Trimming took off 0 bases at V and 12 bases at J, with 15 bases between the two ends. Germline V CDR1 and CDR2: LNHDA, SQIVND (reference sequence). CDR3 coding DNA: TGTGCCAGTAGTATAGACCTCGAGACTAAGGCGCAGTTCTTC. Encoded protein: CASSIDLETKAQFF.

The CDR3 spells CASSVAQGRDTEAFF. In nucleotides, the CDR3 is TGTGCCAGCAGCGTAGCACAGGGAAGGGACACTGAAGCTTTCTTT. This chain connects TRBV9 to TRBJ1-1, with D possibly matching TRBD1 (6 bases). Germline V gives CDR1 SGDLS, CDR2 YYNGEE. The V gene lost 0 bases and the J gene lost 3 bases, with 12 bases spanning the gap. The CDR3 is 15 residues long.

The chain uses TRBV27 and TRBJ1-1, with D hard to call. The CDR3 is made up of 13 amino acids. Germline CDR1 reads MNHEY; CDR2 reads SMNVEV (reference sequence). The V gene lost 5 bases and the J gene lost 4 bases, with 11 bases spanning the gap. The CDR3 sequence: CASSLGEVTEAFF. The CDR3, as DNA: TGTGCCAGCAGTCTCGGGGAGGTCACTGAAGCTTTCTTT.

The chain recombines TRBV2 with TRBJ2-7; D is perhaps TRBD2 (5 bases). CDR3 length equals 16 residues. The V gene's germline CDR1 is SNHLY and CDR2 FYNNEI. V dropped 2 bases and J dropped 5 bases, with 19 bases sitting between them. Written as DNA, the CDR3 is TGTGCCAGCAGTGAAAGTTTGGCGGGCTTCGAGGACGAGCAGTACTTC. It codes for CASSESLAGFEDEQYF.

CDR3 loop: CASSSRGTHEQYF. CDR3 nucleotides: TGTGCCAGCAGCTCCCGAGGGACGCACGAGCAGTACTTC. The chain links TRBV7-8 to TRBJ2-7, with D possibly called TRBD1 or TRBD2 (5 bases each). The CDR3 is made up of 13 amino acids. Germline V gives CDR1 SGHVS, CDR2 FQNEAQ. V lost 4 bases and J 5 bases, leaving 12 bases between the germline ends.

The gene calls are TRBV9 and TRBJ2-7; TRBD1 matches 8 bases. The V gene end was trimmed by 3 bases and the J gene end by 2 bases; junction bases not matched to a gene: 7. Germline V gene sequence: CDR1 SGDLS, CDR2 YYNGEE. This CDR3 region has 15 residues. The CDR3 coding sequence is TGTGCCAGCAGCGGAGGACAGGGAAGCCCCTACGAGCAGTACTTC. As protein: CASSGGQGSPYEQYF. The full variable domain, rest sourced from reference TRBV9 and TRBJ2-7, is DSGVTQTPKHLITATGQRVTLRCSPRSGDLSVYWYQQSLDQGLQFLIQYYNGEERAKGNILERFSAQQFPDLHSELNLSSLELGDSALYFCASSGGQGSPYEQYFGPGTRLTVT.

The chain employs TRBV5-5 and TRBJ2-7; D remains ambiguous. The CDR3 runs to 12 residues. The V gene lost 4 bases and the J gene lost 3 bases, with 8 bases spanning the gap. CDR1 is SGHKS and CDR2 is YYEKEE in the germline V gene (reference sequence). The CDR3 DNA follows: TGTGCCAGCAGCCACGGTGGCTACGAGCAGTACTTC. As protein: CASSHGGYEQYF.

The CDR3, as DNA: TGTGCCACCGCTTCGAGGTACGGCGAGCAGTACTTC. It is translated as CATASRYGEQYF. This chain joins TRBV15 and TRBJ2-7; D not certain. With 8 bases removed from V and 6 bases from J, the gap between germline ends came to 14 bases. Germline CDR1 LNHNV, CDR2 YYDKDF (reference sequence). This CDR3 has 12 amino acids.

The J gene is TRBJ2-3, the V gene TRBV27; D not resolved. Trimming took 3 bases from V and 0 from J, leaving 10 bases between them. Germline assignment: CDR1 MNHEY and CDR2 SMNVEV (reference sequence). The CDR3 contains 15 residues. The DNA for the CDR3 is TGTGCCAGCAGTTTTGGTCCACAAAGCACAGATACGCAGTATTTT. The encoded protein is CASSFGPQSTDTQYF.

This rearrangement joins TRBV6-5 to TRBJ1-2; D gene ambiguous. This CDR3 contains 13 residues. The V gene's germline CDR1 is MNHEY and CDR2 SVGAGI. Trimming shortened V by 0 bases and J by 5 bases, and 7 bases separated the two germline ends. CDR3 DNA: TGTGCCAGCAGTTACTCAACGGAGTATGGCTACACCTTC. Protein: CASSYSTEYGYTF.

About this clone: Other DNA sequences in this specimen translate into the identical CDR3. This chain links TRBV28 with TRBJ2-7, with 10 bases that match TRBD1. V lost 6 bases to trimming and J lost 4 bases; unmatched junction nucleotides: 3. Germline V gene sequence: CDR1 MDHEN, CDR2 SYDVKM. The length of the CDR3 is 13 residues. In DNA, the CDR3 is TGTGCCAGCAGCCGGGACAGGGGATACGAGCAGTACTTC. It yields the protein CASSRDRGYEQYF.

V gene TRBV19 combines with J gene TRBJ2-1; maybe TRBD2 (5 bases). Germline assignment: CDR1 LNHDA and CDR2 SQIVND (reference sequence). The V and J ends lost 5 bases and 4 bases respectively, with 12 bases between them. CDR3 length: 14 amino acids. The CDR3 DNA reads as TGTGCCAGTAGTCCGAGGGCCCATTACAATGAGCAGTTCTTC. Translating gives CASSPRAHYNEQFF.

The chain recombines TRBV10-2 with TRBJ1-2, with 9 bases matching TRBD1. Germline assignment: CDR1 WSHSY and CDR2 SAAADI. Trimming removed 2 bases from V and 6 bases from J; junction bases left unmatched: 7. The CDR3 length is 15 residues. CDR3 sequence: CASSESLQGAHGYTF. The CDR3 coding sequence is TGCGCCAGCAGTGAGAGTTTACAGGGGGCCCATGGCTACACCTTC.